The clone carrying this T cell receptor beta chain was counted a single time. The target antigen is unknown. This record comes from a study of cytomegalovirus exposure and HLA in healthy donors. Study conclusions and caveats: Cytomegalovirus association was assigned to over 150 TCR beta chains. It was reported that the classifier diagnosed cytomegalovirus status with high specificity and sensitivity in both the original and validation cohorts. Most sequenced TCRs were rare (though some public TCRs occurred in many donors).

This CDR3 region has 14 residues. With 1 base removed from V and 7 bases from J, the gap between germline ends came to 11 bases. Germline CDR1 LNHNV, CDR2 YYDKDF (reference sequence). TCRdb's table, derived via immunoSEQ multiplex PCR, lists solely in-frame clones and lacks some. Among approximately 270,000 clones listed, approximately 84% were seen once. The material sequenced was PBMCs. This receptor was taken from a man younger than 35 in good health and CMV-seropositive. The chain combines TRBV15 with TRBJ1-5; the D gene is possibly TRBD1 (5 bases). CDR3 nucleotide sequence: TGTGCCACCAGCAGAGTAGGGGCGGGCCAGCCCCAGCATTTT. Its translation: CATSRVGAGQPQHF.